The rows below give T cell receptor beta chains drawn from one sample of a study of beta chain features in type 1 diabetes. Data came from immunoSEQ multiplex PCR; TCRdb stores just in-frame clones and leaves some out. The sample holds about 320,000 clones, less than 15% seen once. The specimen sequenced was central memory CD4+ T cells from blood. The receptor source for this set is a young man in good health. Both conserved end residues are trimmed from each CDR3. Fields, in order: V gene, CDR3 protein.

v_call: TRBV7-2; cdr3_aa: ASSKGRAAVGLAIHEQF
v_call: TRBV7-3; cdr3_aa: ASSLRDSFDEQF
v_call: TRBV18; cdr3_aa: ASSPRTQNYGYT
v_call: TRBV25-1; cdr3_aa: ASKTTGELF
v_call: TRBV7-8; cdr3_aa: ASSFSSTEQF
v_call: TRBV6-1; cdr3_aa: ASSGGLAKSRQETQY
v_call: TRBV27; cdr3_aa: ASSLSWRGGRVQETQY
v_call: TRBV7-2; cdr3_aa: ASSSRRSQETQY
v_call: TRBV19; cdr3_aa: ASRKQQGAVYGYT
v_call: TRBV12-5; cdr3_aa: ASTRDTGELF
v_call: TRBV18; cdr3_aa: ASSPGQTVIGNTIY
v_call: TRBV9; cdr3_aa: ASSVTGGSSYNEQF
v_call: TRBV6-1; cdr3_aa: AARDRGADTQY
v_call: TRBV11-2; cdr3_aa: ASSLVAVPTDTQY
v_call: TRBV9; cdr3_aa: ASSGRSANTEAF
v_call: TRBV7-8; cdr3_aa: ASSLAELGGGQY
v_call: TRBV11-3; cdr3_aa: ASSPGQVYGYT
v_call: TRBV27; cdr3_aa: ASSSGLAGVNEQF
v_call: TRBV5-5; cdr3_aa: ASSGTSRGQETQY
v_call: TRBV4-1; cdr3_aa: ASNNPGAGSYEQY
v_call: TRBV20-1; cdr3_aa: SASGEETQY
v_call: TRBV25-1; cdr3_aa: ASSAQYWGTEAF
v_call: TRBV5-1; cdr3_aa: ASSLAGAGGETQY
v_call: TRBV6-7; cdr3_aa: ASSLSTDTQY
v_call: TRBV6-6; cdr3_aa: ASEGDADTQY
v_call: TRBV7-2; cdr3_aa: ASTMGNSPLH
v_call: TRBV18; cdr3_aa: ASSPGRSNQPQH
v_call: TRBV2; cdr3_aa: ASASGASAEAF
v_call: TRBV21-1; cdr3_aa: ASTHGTDTQY
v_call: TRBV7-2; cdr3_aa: ASSSAPEPQH
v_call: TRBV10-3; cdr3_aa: AISEWEVHNEQF
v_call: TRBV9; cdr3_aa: ASSVEGSRPGEQY
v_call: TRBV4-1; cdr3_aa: ASSQPGTGFYEQF
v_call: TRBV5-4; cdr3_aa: ASSLKAGGLETQY
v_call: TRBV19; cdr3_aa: ASSPQGISNQPQH
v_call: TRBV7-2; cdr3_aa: ASSGGLVTYNEQF
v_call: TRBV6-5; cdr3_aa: ASSLRWGTDTQY
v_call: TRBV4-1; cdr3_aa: ASSQDTGLFYGYT
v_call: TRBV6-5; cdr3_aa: ASSYPSGRGYETQY
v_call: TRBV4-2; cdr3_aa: ASSQTGSYNEQF
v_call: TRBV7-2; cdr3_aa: ASGPLAGTDTQY
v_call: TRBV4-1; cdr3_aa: ASSRQGSDTQY